Shown below are 5 T cell receptor beta chains from a single sample sequenced in a study of blood T cell repertoires in COVID-19. Assay: immunoSEQ multiplex PCR; the TCRdb copy retains only in-frame clones and omits some. The sample records approximately 250,000 clones, roughly 84% being singletons. Sequenced: peripheral blood. These receptors originate from a man in his forties with acute or convalescent COVID-19.

The CDR3 DNA reads as TGTGCCAGCACCTTTGACAGAGACAATGGCTACACCTTC. Translation gives CASTFDRDNGYTF. This chain links TRBV5-6 with TRBJ1-2; D possibly corresponds to TRBD1 (5 bases). The CDR3 has 13 residues. V dropped 6 bases and J dropped 6 bases, with 15 bases sitting between them. CDR1 is SGHDT and CDR2 is YYEEEE in the germline V gene.

The V call is TRBV9, the J call TRBJ1-3; no clear D gene. Deletions cut 3 bases from V and 3 bases from J, with 7 bases between. The CDR3 runs 13 residues. Germline V gene data show CDR1 as SGDLS and CDR2 as YYNGEE. CDR3: CASSGTSGNTIYF. In DNA form, the CDR3 reads TGTGCCAGCAGCGGGACTAGTGGAAACACCATATATTTT.

This clone has only one observation. V gene TRBV9 combines with J gene TRBJ1-1; D gene ambiguous. The CDR3 covers 14 residues. CDR1 and CDR2 from the germline V gene are SGDLS and YYNGEE. Trimming cost V 0 bases and J 5 bases, with 11 bases left between them. CDR3 in amino acids: CASSVEGAKTEAFF. CDR3 DNA sequence: TGTGCCAGCAGCGTAGAGGGAGCGAAGACTGAAGCTTTCTTT.

The chain joins TRBV5-8 to TRBJ1-4, with a tentative D call TRBD1 (6 bases). Trimming shortened V by 4 bases and J by 4 bases, and 14 bases separated the two germline ends. Per the germline V gene, CDR1 is SGHTS and CDR2 is YDEGEE. The CDR3 sequence is 15 residues long. The CDR3: CASSGLQGFNEKLFF. CDR3 in DNA: TGTGCCAGCAGCGGGTTACAGGGATTTAATGAAAAACTGTTTTTT.

The rearrangement joins TRBV11-2 to TRBJ1-4; D possibly corresponds to TRBD1 (6 bases). Trimming took 5 bases from V and 4 from J, leaving 14 bases between them. From germline, CDR1 is SGHAT and CDR2 FQNNGV. The CDR3 has 15 amino acids. The CDR3 loop is CASSVGTPYNEKLFF. CDR3 bases: TGTGCCAGCAGCGTCGGGACACCTTATAATGAAAAACTGTTTTTT.